Below, 21 T cell receptor beta chains from the same sample are listed, as sequenced in a study of cytomegalovirus exposure and HLA in healthy donors. PCR was performed using 60 Vbeta and 13 Jbeta primers. The data were produced by immunoSEQ multiplex PCR, yet TCRdb's version contains in-frame clones alone and is incomplete. Of about 170,000 clones listed, roughly 79% are singletons. The specimen was PBMCs. The receptors derive from a woman aged 25-40 years in good health and CMV-seropositive.

The rearrangement joins TRBV5-8 to TRBJ2-1, with TRBD1 matching 7 bases. CDR3 length: 15 residues. Looked up from germline, CDR1 is SGHTS and CDR2 is YDEGEE. The V segment lost 0 bases and the J segment 5 bases; nucleotides outside the gene matches: 5. The CDR3 spells CASSLGRGRHNEQFF. The CDR3 region has the DNA TGTGCCAGCAGCTTGGGAAGGGGGCGGCACAATGAGCAGTTCTTC.

This chain uses TRBV19 with TRBJ1-4, with 8 bases aligning to TRBD1. Germline loops: CDR1 LNHDA, CDR2 SQIVND (reference sequence). There are 16 residues in the CDR3. V lost 5 bases and J lost 2; bases outside the gene matches: 7. CDR3 amino acids: CASSVRTGRTNEKLFF. The DNA for the CDR3 is TGTGCCAGTAGTGTGAGGACAGGGCGGACTAATGAAAAACTGTTTTTT.

This chain links TRBV7-2 with TRBJ2-1; 8 bases match TRBD2. The V gene's germline CDR1 is SGHTA and CDR2 FQGNSA. Losses at the gene ends were 5 bases for V and 7 bases for J; bases not matched to a gene: 10. The length of the CDR3 is 15 residues. For the CDR3, the DNA is TGTGCCAGCAGCACCCAGACTAGCGTCTTTAATGAGCAGTTCTTC. Translating gives CASSTQTSVFNEQFF.

The genes are TRBV27 and TRBJ2-5; 9 bases agree with TRBD1. The germline CDR1 and CDR2 sequences are MNHEY and SMNVEV (reference sequence). The CDR3 is made up of 15 amino acids. V trimming: 1 base; J trimming: 4 bases; junction bases outside the gene matches: 4. The CDR3 DNA reads as TGTGCCAGCAGTTTATGGGGACAGGGTATAGAGACCCAGTACTTC. Protein product: CASSLWGQGIETQYF.

V is TRBV27 and J is TRBJ2-3, with D unresolved. This CDR3 contains 13 residues. Germline V lookup: CDR1 MNHEY, CDR2 SMNVEV (reference sequence). Trimming left V 1 base short and J 4 bases short, with 6 bases between. The CDR3 protein is CASSLFNSDTQYF. As DNA, the CDR3 is TGTGCCAGCAGTTTATTCAATTCAGATACGCAGTATTTT.

This sequence joins TRBV7-9 and TRBJ2-3; maybe TRBD2 (6 bases). The V and J ends lost 4 bases and 4 bases respectively, with 9 bases between them. The germline V gene has CDR1 SEHNR and CDR2 FQNEAQ (reference sequence). CDR3 length: 13 amino acids. CDR3 bases: TGTGCCAGCAGCTCGCGGGGCCCAGATACGCAGTATTTT. Translated: CASSSRGPDTQYF.

The rearrangement joins TRBV5-1 to TRBJ2-5, with 11 nucleotides matching TRBD2. CDR1 is SGHRS, CDR2 YFSETQ, per germline. This CDR3 is built from 16 residues. The V gene end was trimmed by 4 bases and the J gene end by 5 bases; junction bases not matched to a gene: 10. CDR3 protein: CASSLMSLAGDETQYF. The CDR3 nucleotides read TGCGCCAGCAGCCTTATGTCACTAGCGGGAGATGAGACCCAGTACTTC. The variable domain in full, with the rest retrieved from reference TRBV5-1 and TRBJ2-5, is KAGVTQTPRYLIKTRGQQVTLSCSPISGHRSVSWYQQTPGQGLQFLFEYFSETQRNKGNFPGRFSGRQFSNSRSEMNVSTLELGDSALYLCASSLMSLAGDETQYFGPGTRLLVL.

This chain uses TRBV28 with TRBJ1-2, with D hard to call. V lost 3 bases, J lost 3 bases, and 14 bases lay in between. The CDR3 consists of 15 residues. Germline values: CDR1 MDHEN, CDR2 SYDVKM. The CDR3 DNA sequence: TGTGCCAGCAGTTTGAGGCTGGATTTAGACTATGGCTACACCTTC. Its translation: CASSLRLDLDYGYTF.

This rearrangement joins TRBV4-3 to TRBJ1-2, with D unresolved. The CDR3 sequence is 14 residues long. Per germline, CDR1 LGHNA and CDR2 YSLEER. V dropped 2 bases and J dropped 2 bases, with 9 bases sitting between them. The CDR3 DNA reads as TGCGCCAGCAGCCAACGGACGGGGAACTATGGCTACACCTTC. This translates into CASSQRTGNYGYTF.

J is TRBJ2-1 and V is TRBV6-4, with D tentatively TRBD2 (5 bases). This CDR3 has 13 residues. Trimming removed 3 bases from V and 10 bases from J, with 13 bases in between. Germline V gene lookup returns CDR1 MRHNA and CDR2 SNTAGT. CDR3 sequence: CASSETSSREQFF. CDR3 in DNA: TGTGCCAGCAGTGAGACGTCTAGCCGCGAGCAGTTCTTC.

This chain links TRBV5-1 with TRBJ2-5, with TRBD1 identical over 7 bases. V was clipped by 0 bases and J by 2 bases; unmatched bases: 4. CDR3 length equals 15 residues. Looked up from germline, CDR1 is SGHRS and CDR2 is YFSETQ. The CDR3 DNA follows: TGCGCCAGCAGCTTGGGAGGGGGCCAACAAGAGACCCAGTACTTC. Protein: CASSLGGGQQETQYF.

The rearrangement links TRBV29-1 to TRBJ1-2, with D possibly TRBD1 on 5 matching bases. The CDR3 contains 11 residues. V lost 3 bases and J lost 4, with 6 bases in between. Germline CDR1 reads SQVTM; CDR2 reads ANQGSEA. The CDR3 sequence is CSVDGAYGYTF. In DNA, the CDR3 is TGCAGCGTTGATGGGGCCTATGGCTACACCTTC.

The chain joins TRBV6-5 to TRBJ2-7, with D perhaps matching TRBD1 (6 bases). This CDR3 spans 15 amino acids. Looked up from germline, CDR1 is MNHEY and CDR2 is SVGAGI. Trimming took 3 bases from V and 4 from J, leaving 16 bases between them. CDR3 sequence reads: CASSYGTSPPYEQYF. Written as DNA, the CDR3 is TGTGCCAGCAGTTATGGGACAAGTCCACCTTACGAGCAGTACTTC.

This chain links TRBV7-8 with TRBJ1-1, with 9 nucleotides matching TRBD1. Per germline, CDR1 SGHVS and CDR2 FQNEAQ. V shed 2 bases and J 0 bases; nucleotides not matched to a gene: 7. The CDR3 sequence is 17 residues long. The CDR3 DNA reads as TGTGCCAGCAGCTTACTAGGGGGACAGGGCCTGAACACTGAAGCTTTCTTT. Its protein is CASSLLGGQGLNTEAFF.

This clone came up a few times. The chain carries TRBV6-6 and TRBJ1-4; D unresolved. The CDR3 spans 14 residues. Looked up from germline, CDR1 is MNHNY and CDR2 is SVGAGI (reference sequence). The V end was cut by 10 bases, the J end by 8 bases, with 20 bases between. For the CDR3, the DNA is TGTGCCACCCACGTAACGGGGTGGGAGGAAAAACTGTTTTTT. Protein: CATHVTGWEEKLFF.

With respect to this clone: Other DNA sequences in this sample translate to the same CDR3. V and J are TRBV7-9 and TRBJ1-2; a weak D match, TRBD1 (5 bases). CDR3 size: 15 residues. The ends were cut back, 5 bases at V and 4 bases at J, with 17 bases in the middle. Germline V gene sequence: CDR1 SEHNR, CDR2 FQNEAQ (reference sequence). The CDR3 loop reads CASSPRGGEGYGYTF. The DNA for the CDR3 is TGTGCCAGCAGCCCGCGCGGGGGGGAAGGCTATGGCTACACCTTC. Full variable domain (missing parts from reference TRBV7-9 and TRBJ1-2): DTGVSQNPRHKITKRGQNVTFRCDPISEHNRLYWYRQTLGQGPEFLTYFQNEAQLEKSRLLSDRFSAERPKGSFSTLEIQRTEQGDSAMYLCASSPRGGEGYGYTFGSGTRLTVV.

J is TRBJ1-4 and V is TRBV29-1; 10 nucleotides line up with TRBD1. Germline trimming cut 6 bases from V and 7 bases from J; bases unmatched to any gene: 5. CDR3 length: 13 residues. CDR1 and CDR2 from the germline V gene are SQVTM and ANQGSEA. The CDR3 bases are TGCAGCGTCCTGACAGGGGGCCTTGAAAAACTGTTTTTT. Translation gives CSVLTGGLEKLFF. The full variable domain, its missing parts supplied by reference TRBV29-1 and TRBJ1-4, is SAVISQKPSRDICQRGTSLTIQCQVDSQVTMMFWYRQQPGQSLTLIATANQGSEATYESGFVIDKFPISRPNLTFSTLTVSNMSPEDSSIYLCSVLTGGLEKLFFGSGTQLSVL.

The chain carries TRBV19 and TRBJ1-1; D is undetermined. The V and J ends lost 5 bases and 0 bases respectively, with 13 bases between them. In germline, CDR1 is LNHDA, CDR2 SQIVND (reference sequence). This CDR3 region has 15 residues. Written as DNA, the CDR3 is TGTGCCAGTAGTGCCTCTGGGAGCATGAACACTGAAGCTTTCTTT. This sequence encodes CASSASGSMNTEAFF.

The table lists this clone with a few counts. V is TRBV19 and J is TRBJ2-7; possible D gene TRBD2, 5 bases. V lost 4 bases and J 6 bases, leaving 10 bases between the germline ends. CDR1 is LNHDA, CDR2 SQIVND, per germline (reference sequence). The CDR3 consists of 12 residues. The CDR3 loop is CASSTPGTEQYF. The CDR3 bases are TGTGCCAGTAGTACGCCGGGAACCGAGCAGTACTTC.

The table lists this clone with a few counts. The rearrangement uses TRBV10-3 and TRBJ1-1; no firm D call. V shed 7 bases and J shed 1 base, with 10 bases lying between them. The length of the CDR3 is 13 residues. Germline V gene sequence: CDR1 ENHRY, CDR2 SYGVKD. The DNA for the CDR3 is TGTGCCATCATGTCCCAGGCGAACACTGAAGCTTTCTTT. This sequence encodes CAIMSQANTEAFF.

This clone has more than one count but fewer than ten. V is TRBV2 and J is TRBJ1-1; D gene ambiguous. The CDR3 is 13 residues long. CDR1 is SNHLY and CDR2 is FYNNEI in the germline V gene. V lost 1 base, J lost 4 bases, and 7 bases lay in between. This chain's CDR3 is CASSEVEGTEAFF. As DNA, the CDR3 is TGTGCCAGCAGTGAAGTGGAGGGCACTGAAGCTTTCTTT.